The 16 T cell receptor beta chains below all came from one sample that was sequenced in a study of post-analysis software for immune sequencing data (dated by TCRdb to about 2015). These receptors lack a known antigen. Library method: PCR. The sequencer listed for this sample is Illumina HiSeq 2500. Unique molecular identifiers were incorporated into TCR beta cDNA libraries to reduce PCR and sequencing biases. The public reads were run again by TCRdb, first through fastp at Q25 and then through MiXCR, and only productive beta chains were kept. Rows merge per CDR3 protein into single entries with the most common DNA and genes. The sample table contains approximately 460,000 distinct CDR3 sequences; only one count was recorded for approximately 45% of them. Of the sample, roughly 12% is held by the ten largest clones. Study-wide conclusions, independent of this receptor: Significantly higher frequencies in patients than in controls were found for roughly 5 TRBV segments, including TRBV5-6, TRBV5-1 and TRBV20-1.

The specimen was blood. The origin of the receptors is a girl aged 5-17 years with multiple sclerosis.

This clonotype has a count of ten or more. The chain links TRBV29-1 to TRBJ1-2; the match to TRBD1 covers 10 bases. This CDR3 comprises 13 residues. Germline V lookup: CDR1 SQVTM, CDR2 ANQGSEA. V dropped 6 bases and J dropped 10; count of bases not matched to a gene: 11. The CDR3 is CSVAGTGDNLYTF. The CDR3 DNA reads TGCAGCGTGGCAGGGACAGGGGATAACCTCTACACCTTC.

The gene calls are TRBV20-1 and TRBJ2-5; 8 bases agree with TRBD2. The germline gives CDR1 DFQATT, CDR2 SNEGSKA (reference sequence). The CDR3 length is 15 residues. CDR3 coding DNA: TGCAGCTATCGGGCTGCGGGGGGCGTTTGGGAGACCCAGTACTTC. Translating it yields CSYRAAGGVWETQYF.

The rearrangement links TRBV7-2 to TRBJ2-5; a weak D match, TRBD2 (6 bases). Gene TRBJ2-7 matches the end of the DNA better, so the J call may be wrong. Germline V gene data show CDR1 as SGHTA and CDR2 as FQGNSA. This CDR3 contains 14 residues. The CDR3 sequence: CASSSSTRHTEQYF. The CDR3 nucleotides are TGTGCCAGCAGCTCCTCGACTAGGCATACCGAGCAGTACTTC.

To note about this clonotype: A read error may account for a junction end that differs from germline. The DNA of the CDR3 is TGCAGTGCTAGTGTCAGGCTAAATGAAAAACGGTTTTTT. It yields the protein CSASVRLNEKRFF. The J gene is TRBJ1-4, the V gene TRBV20-1; D is unclear. The germline gives CDR1 DFQATT, CDR2 SNEGSKA (reference sequence). The CDR3 sequence is 13 residues long.

This clonotype was seen only a few times. The CDR3 nucleotides read TGTGCCAGCAGTTGGGACAGCTCCTACGAGCAGTACTTC. As protein: CASSWDSSYEQYF. The chain employs TRBV27 and TRBJ2-7; 7 bases agree with TRBD1. Trimming cost V 4 bases and J 0 bases; bases outside gene matches: 0. The CDR3 consists of 13 residues. Germline V CDR1 and CDR2: MNHEY, SMNVEV (reference sequence).

This clonotype was seen more than once but under ten times. The V and J genes are TRBV20-1 and TRBJ2-5; tentative D call: TRBD1 (6 bases). V was cut by 4 bases and J by 2 bases, with 11 bases left in between. This CDR3 contains 13 residues. Germline CDR1 is DFQATT and CDR2 is SNEGSKA (reference sequence). The CDR3 here is CSATTGPQETQYF. DNA for the CDR3: TGCAGTGCTACCACAGGGCCGCAAGAGACCCAGTACTTC.

CDR3 in amino acids: CSVEPDRGPYNEQFF. CDR3 DNA: TGCAGCGTTGAACCCGACAGGGGCCCCTACAATGAGCAGTTCTTC. This chain links TRBV29-1 with TRBJ2-1, with 8 nucleotides matching TRBD1. V was pared by 2 bases and J by 2 bases, with 5 bases of the junction left unmatched. This CDR3 region has 15 residues. CDR1 and CDR2 (germline): SQVTM, ANQGSEA.

This clonotype came up a few times. The gene calls are TRBV5-1 and TRBJ2-7, with D possibly matching TRBD1 (6 bases). Germline assignment: CDR1 SGHRS and CDR2 YFSETQ. V dropped 4 bases and J dropped 2 bases, with 19 bases sitting between them. CDR3 length equals 16 residues. CDR3 region: CASSPHLGAPTYEQYF. The CDR3 DNA reads TGCGCCAGCAGCCCTCACCTGGGGGCCCCAACCTACGAGCAGTACTTC.

V is TRBV3-1 and J is TRBJ2-3, with 11 bases fitting TRBD2. The V segment lost 4 bases and the J segment 4 bases; nucleotides outside the gene matches: 7. Germline CDR1 LGHDT, CDR2 YNNKEL (reference sequence). The CDR3 consists of 16 residues. Here the CDR3 DNA reads TGTGCCAGCAGCCTTCAGGCACTAGCGGGAGCAGATACGCAGTATTTT. Translating it yields CASSLQALAGADTQYF.

The CDR3 loop is CASSFNTYGYTF. The CDR3 region has the DNA TGTGCCAGCAGTTTCAACACCTATGGCTACACCTTC. The chain has TRBV28 and TRBJ1-2; no reliable D call. Trimming pared 3 bases from V and 4 bases from J, leaving 6 bases between. This CDR3 contains 12 residues. CDR1 MDHEN and CDR2 SYDVKM come from the germline V gene.

The V gene is TRBV20-1, the J gene TRBJ1-6; TRBD1 matches at 8 bases. With 1 base clipped from V and 5 bases from J, the junction kept 7 bases outside the gene matches. In germline, CDR1 is DFQATT, CDR2 SNEGSKA (reference sequence). This CDR3 comprises 16 residues. This chain's CDR3 is CSARAKTGENNSPLHF. The CDR3 DNA sequence: TGCAGTGCTAGAGCCAAGACAGGGGAAAATAATTCACCCCTCCACTTT.

The gene calls are TRBV5-1 and TRBJ2-5, with a possible D match to TRBD1 (6 bases). V lost 0 bases to trimming and J lost 4 bases, with 10 bases between them. The germline V gene encodes CDR1 SGHRS and CDR2 YFSETQ. The length of the CDR3 is 14 residues. In DNA form, the CDR3 reads TGCGCCAGCAGCTTGGCCGGACAGCGAGAGACCCAGTACTTC. Translated: CASSLAGQRETQYF.

The chain carries TRBV25-1 and TRBJ1-2; 12 bases fit TRBD1. V dropped 2 bases and J dropped 4; count of bases not matched to a gene: 5. The CDR3 contains 16 residues. CDR1 MGHDK and CDR2 SYGVNS come from the germline V gene. As DNA, the CDR3 is TGTGCCAGCAGTGAAGGGGGACAGGGGGCGGCCTATGGCTACACCTTC. Its translation is CASSEGGQGAAYGYTF.

The genes are TRBV4-1 and TRBJ2-2; perhaps TRBD1 as D (5 bases). This CDR3 region has 15 residues. From germline, CDR1 is MGHRA and CDR2 YSYEKL. V lost 0 bases, J lost 7 bases, and 12 bases lay in between. This chain's CDR3 is CASSQDKGEHGELFF. The CDR3 nucleotides are TGCGCCAGCAGCCAAGATAAAGGGGAACACGGGGAGCTGTTTTTT.

CDR3 DNA: TGTGCCAGCAGCTTATCTCACAGGGGGGGAGCCTACAATGAGCAGTTCTTC. Translation gives CASSLSHRGGAYNEQFF. The V and J genes are TRBV7-8 and TRBJ2-1, with a possible D match to TRBD1 (8 bases). The CDR3 length is 17 residues. Germline V CDR1 and CDR2: SGHVS, FQNEAQ. The V and J ends lost 2 bases and 2 bases respectively, with 16 bases between them.

The V and J genes are TRBV18 and TRBJ2-1; 7 bases are shared with TRBD1. The V segment lost 7 bases and the J segment 9 bases; nucleotides outside the gene matches: 9. From germline, CDR1 is KGHSH and CDR2 LQKENI. CDR3 length: 13 residues. CDR3 region: CASCTTDRLEQFF. CDR3 coding DNA: TGTGCCAGCTGTACGACGGACAGGCTTGAGCAGTTCTTC. The full variable domain, in which reference TRBV18 and TRBJ2-1 provide the parts outside the CDR3, is NAGVMQNPRHLVRRRGQEARLRCSPMKGHSHVYWYRQLPEEGLKFMVYLQKENIIDESGMPKERFSAEFPKEGPSILRIQQVVRGDSAAYFCASCTTDRLEQFFGPGTRLTVL.